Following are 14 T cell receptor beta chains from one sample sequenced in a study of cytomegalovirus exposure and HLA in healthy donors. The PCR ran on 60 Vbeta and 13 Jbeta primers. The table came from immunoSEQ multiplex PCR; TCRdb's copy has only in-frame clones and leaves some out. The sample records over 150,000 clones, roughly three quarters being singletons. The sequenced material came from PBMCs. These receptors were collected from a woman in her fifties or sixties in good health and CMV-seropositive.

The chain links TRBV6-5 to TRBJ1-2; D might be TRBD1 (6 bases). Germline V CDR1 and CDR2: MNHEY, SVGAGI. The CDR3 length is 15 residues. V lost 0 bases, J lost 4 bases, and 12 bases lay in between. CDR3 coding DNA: TGTGCCAGCAGTTACTCGAGGGGGGGGATCTATGGCTACACCTTC. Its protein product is CASSYSRGGIYGYTF.

CDR3 sequence (DNA): TGCGCCAGCAGGTCGTCGGCAGGGGGCCACACAGATACGCAGTATTTT. Residues: CASRSSAGGHTDTQYF. The chain has TRBV5-1 and TRBJ2-3, with TRBD1 matching over 8 bases. Germline loops: CDR1 SGHRS, CDR2 YFSETQ. CDR3 length equals 16 residues. V shed 5 bases and J 2 bases; nucleotides not matched to a gene: 10.

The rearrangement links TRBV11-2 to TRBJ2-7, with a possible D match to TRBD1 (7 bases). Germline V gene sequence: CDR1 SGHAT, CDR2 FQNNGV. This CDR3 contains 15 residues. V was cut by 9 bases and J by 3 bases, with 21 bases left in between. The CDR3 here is CASQERARGDYEQYF. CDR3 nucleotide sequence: TGTGCCAGTCAAGAGAGGGCCAGGGGGGACTACGAGCAGTACTTC.

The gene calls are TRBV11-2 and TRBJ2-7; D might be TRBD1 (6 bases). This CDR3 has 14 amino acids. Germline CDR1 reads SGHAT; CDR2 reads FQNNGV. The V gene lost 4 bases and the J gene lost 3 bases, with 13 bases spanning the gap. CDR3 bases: TGTGCCAGCAGCTCCTCCAGCAGGGGCTACGAGCAGTACTTC. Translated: CASSSSSRGYEQYF.

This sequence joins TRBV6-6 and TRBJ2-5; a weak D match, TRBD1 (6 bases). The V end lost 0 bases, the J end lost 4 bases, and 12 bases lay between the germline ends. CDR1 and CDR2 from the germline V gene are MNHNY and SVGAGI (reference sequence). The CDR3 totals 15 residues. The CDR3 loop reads CASSYSRQGGETQYF. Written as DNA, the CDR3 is TGTGCCAGCAGTTACTCGAGACAAGGGGGAGAGACCCAGTACTTC.

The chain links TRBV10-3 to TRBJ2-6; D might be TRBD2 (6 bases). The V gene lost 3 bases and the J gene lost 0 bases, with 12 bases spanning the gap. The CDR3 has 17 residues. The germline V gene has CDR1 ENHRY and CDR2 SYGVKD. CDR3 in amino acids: CAISDGRQVSGANVLTF. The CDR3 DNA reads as TGTGCCATCAGTGATGGGAGGCAGGTCTCTGGGGCCAACGTCCTGACTTTC.

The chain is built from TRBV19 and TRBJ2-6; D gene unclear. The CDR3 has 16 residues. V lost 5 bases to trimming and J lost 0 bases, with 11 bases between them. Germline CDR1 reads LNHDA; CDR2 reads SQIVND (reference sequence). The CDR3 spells CASSERRSSGANVLTF. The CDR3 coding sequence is TGTGCCAGTAGTGAAAGACGGAGCTCTGGGGCCAACGTCCTGACTTTC.

The CDR3 spells CASSRDRGSWNTEAFF. Written as DNA, the CDR3 is TGCGCCAGCAGCCGTGACAGGGGCTCCTGGAACACTGAAGCTTTCTTT. The chain joins TRBV4-3 to TRBJ1-1, with 8 bases identical to TRBD1. The length of the CDR3 is 16 residues. V shed 4 bases and J 1 base; nucleotides not matched to a gene: 8. Per the germline V gene, CDR1 is LGHNA and CDR2 is YSLEER.

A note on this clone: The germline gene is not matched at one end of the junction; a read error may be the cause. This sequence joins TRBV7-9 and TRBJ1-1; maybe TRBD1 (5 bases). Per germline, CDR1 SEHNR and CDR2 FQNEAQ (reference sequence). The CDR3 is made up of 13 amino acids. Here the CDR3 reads CSSSRQGMTEAFF. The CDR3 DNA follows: TGTTCCAGCAGCCGTCAGGGTATGACTGAAGCTTTCTTT.

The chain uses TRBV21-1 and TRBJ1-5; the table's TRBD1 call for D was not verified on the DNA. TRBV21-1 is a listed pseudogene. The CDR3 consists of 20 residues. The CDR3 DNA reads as TGTGCCAGCAGCAAAGGGGAAAGCCCGACAGGGGTGCTGAGCAATCAGCCCCAGCATTTT. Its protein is CASSKGESPTGVLSNQPQHF.

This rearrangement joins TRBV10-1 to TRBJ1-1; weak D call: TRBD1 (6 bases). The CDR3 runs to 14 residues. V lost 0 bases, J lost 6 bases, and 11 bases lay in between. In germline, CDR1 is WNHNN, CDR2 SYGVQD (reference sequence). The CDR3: CASSESLQGSEAFF. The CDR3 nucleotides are TGCGCCAGCAGTGAGTCCCTACAGGGCTCTGAAGCTTTCTTT.

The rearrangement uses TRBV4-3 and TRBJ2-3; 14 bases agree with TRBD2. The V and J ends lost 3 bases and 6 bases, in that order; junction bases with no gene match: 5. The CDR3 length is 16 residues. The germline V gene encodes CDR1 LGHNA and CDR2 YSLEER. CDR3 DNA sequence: TGCGCCAGCAGCCAGGGACTAGCGGGAGTGGCGGATACGCAGTATTTT. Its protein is CASSQGLAGVADTQYF.

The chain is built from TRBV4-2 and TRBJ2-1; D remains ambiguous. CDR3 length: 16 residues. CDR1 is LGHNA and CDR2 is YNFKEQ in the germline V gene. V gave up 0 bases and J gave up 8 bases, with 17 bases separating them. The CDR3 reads CASSQDGAPGRHEQFF. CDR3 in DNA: TGTGCCAGCAGCCAAGATGGAGCTCCTGGTAGGCATGAGCAGTTCTTC.

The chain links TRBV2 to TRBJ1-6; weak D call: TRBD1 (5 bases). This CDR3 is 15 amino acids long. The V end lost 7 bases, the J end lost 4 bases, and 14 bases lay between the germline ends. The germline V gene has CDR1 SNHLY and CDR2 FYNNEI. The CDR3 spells CASTRGSNYNSPLHF. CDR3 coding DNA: TGTGCCAGCACCCGGGGGTCTAATTATAATTCACCCCTCCACTTT. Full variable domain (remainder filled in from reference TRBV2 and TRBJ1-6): EPEVTQTPSHQVTQMGQEVILRCVPISNHLYFYWYRQILGQKVEFLVSFYNNEISEKSEIFDDQFSVERPDGSNFTLKIRSTKLEDSAMYFCASTRGSNYNSPLHFGNGTRLTVT.